A selection of T cell receptor beta chains follows, all from one sample in a study of radiation and T cells in renal cell carcinoma. Profiled with immunoSEQ multiplex PCR; TCRdb holds only in-frame clones, not every one. This table holds about 120,000 clones, roughly four fifths found once. The material sequenced was blood, taken from a patient whose treatment included radiotherapy and nephrectomy. These receptors all come from a woman aged 60-75 years with renal cell carcinoma. CDR3s include the opening cysteine and the closing phenylalanine or tryptophan. A D gene is named only where the DNA matches it firmly. Clone size is given for some rows only: seen once, a few or many times, or a class if the clone is expanded.

>TRBV6-5|.|TRBJ2-3|.
CASRATRDTQYF
TGTGCCAGCAGGGCCACTAGAGATACGCAGTATTTT
>TRBV6-5|.|TRBJ2-4|.
CASNGAGSNIQYF
TGTGCCAGCAACGGCGCGGGTTCGAACATTCAGTACTTC
>TRBV5-1|TRBD2|TRBJ2-1|once
CASSPGLAGLAFF
TGCGCCAGCAGCCCGGGACTAGCGGGGTTGGCGTTCTTC
>TRBV2|.|TRBJ2-3|.
CASSENIPPTDTQYF
TGTGCCAGCAGTGAAAATATCCCCCCCACAGATACGCAGTATTTT
>TRBV5-1|TRBD2|TRBJ2-1|.
CASSSGLAGASNEQFF
TGCGCCAGCAGCTCCGGACTAGCGGGAGCGAGCAATGAGCAGTTCTTC
>TRBV7-3|.|TRBJ1-1|few
CASSLRGKGDTEAFF
TGTGCCAGCAGCTTAAGGGGAAAAGGAGACACTGAAGCTTTCTTT
>TRBV29-1|.|TRBJ2-2|.
CSVEDGQGRDTGELFF
TGCAGCGTTGAAGATGGGCAGGGGAGGGACACCGGGGAGCTGTTTTTT
>TRBV5-4|.|TRBJ2-7|once
CASSPVGTYEQYF
TGTGCCAGCAGCCCGGTCGGAACCTACGAGCAGTACTTC
>TRBV6-6|.|TRBJ2-5|.
CASSPTGGRETQYF
TGTGCCAGCAGCCCGACAGGAGGAAGGGAGACCCAGTACTTC
>TRBV6-6|TRBD1|TRBJ2-1|.
CASSKLPGTGYNEQFF
TGTGCCAGCAGTAAACTACCCGGGACAGGCTACAATGAGCAGTTCTTC
>TRBV6-6|.|TRBJ1-1|.
CASSYSQNTEAFF
TGTGCCAGCAGTTACTCGCAGAACACTGAAGCTTTCTTT
>TRBV28|.|TRBJ2-5|.
CASNLGGAWETQYF
TGTGCCAGCAATCTGGGGGGGGCCTGGGAGACCCAGTACTTC
>TRBV9|TRBD1|TRBJ2-3|.
CASSLQTGTDTQYF
TGTGCCAGCAGCCTCCAGACAGGGACAGATACGCAGTATTTT
>TRBV29-1|TRBD2|TRBJ2-1|once
CSADSGTQFF
TGCAGCGCCGATAGCGGGACACAGTTCTTC
>TRBV12-5|TRBD1|TRBJ2-1|.
CASARTSGQGAGEQFF
TGTGCTAGTGCCCGGACCTCGGGACAGGGGGCCGGTGAGCAGTTCTTC
>TRBV9|TRBD2|TRBJ2-5|.
CASSPRDGGWETQYF
TGTGCCAGCAGCCCTCGGGACGGGGGGTGGGAGACCCAGTACTTC
>TRBV9|TRBD1|TRBJ1-6|.
CASSADKGAGWSPLHF
TGTGCCAGCAGCGCGGATAAGGGGGCAGGGTGGTCACCCCTCCACTTT
>TRBV7-9|.|TRBJ1-3|.
CASSLAGQYSGNTIYF
TGTGCCAGCAGCTTAGCCGGACAGTACTCTGGAAACACCATATATTTT
>TRBV21-1|.|TRBJ2-7|.
CASSPTGGRGAHDYYEQYF
TGTGCCAGCAGCCCCACCGGGGGCCGGGGGGCCCACGACTACTACGAGCAGTACTTC
>TRBV5-6|TRBD1|TRBJ2-7|.
CASSGTGLPYEQYF
TGTGCCAGCAGCGGGACAGGGCTCCCCTACGAGCAGTACTTC
>TRBV9|.|TRBJ2-1|.
CASSVTTVPEDEQFF
TGTGCCAGCAGCGTAACGACAGTTCCCGAGGATGAGCAGTTCTTC
>TRBV23-1|.|TRBJ1-1|.
CARNRSATEAFF
TGCGCCAGAAACAGGAGCGCCACTGAAGCTTTCTTT
>TRBV18|.|TRBJ2-7|many
CASSSQPPRQSSYEQYF
TGTGCCAGCTCCTCACAACCGCCCCGGCAGAGCTCCTACGAGCAGTACTTC
>TRBV18|.|TRBJ1-1|.
CASSPGVNTEAFF
TGTGCCAGCTCACCAGGGGTGAACACTGAAGCTTTCTTT
>TRBV5-6|TRBD1|TRBJ1-2|.
CASSLRRDSFYTF
TGTGCCAGCAGCTTGAGAAGGGACAGCTTCTACACCTTC
>TRBV19|.|TRBJ1-1|.
CASSGATRSGLGPNTEAFF
TGTGCCAGTAGCGGGGCCACTCGATCGGGCCTAGGCCCGAACACTGAAGCTTTCTTT
>TRBV7-6|TRBD2|TRBJ2-3|.
CASSLNPGLAGKDTDTQYF
TGTGCCAGCAGCTTAAACCCGGGACTAGCGGGCAAGGACACAGATACGCAGTATTTT
>TRBV7-9|.|TRBJ1-2|.
CASSSLTAFNYGYTF
TGTGCCAGCAGCTCTCTGACAGCTTTTAACTATGGCTACACCTTC
>TRBV19|.|TRBJ2-3|.
CAIGEKGFSTDTQYF
TGTGCCATTGGGGAAAAGGGTTTTAGCACAGATACGCAGTATTTT
>TRBV4-3|.|TRBJ1-5|once
CASSQDWGPNQPQHF
TGCGCCAGCAGCCAAGATTGGGGCCCCAATCAGCCCCAGCATTTT
>TRBV10-2|.|TRBJ2-7|.
CASSEIDYEQYF
TGCGCCAGCAGTGAGATTGACTACGAGCAGTACTTC
>TRBV9|.|TRBJ1-2|.
CASSVAPGPGLYGYTF
TGTGCCAGCAGCGTAGCCCCCGGGCCAGGGCTTTATGGCTACACCTTC
>TRBV6-1|.|TRBJ1-5|.
CASSPGGASEKPQHF
TGTGCCAGCTCCCCTGGGGGGGCCTCAGAAAAGCCCCAGCATTTT
>TRBV18|.|TRBJ1-4|once
CASSPPVRTNEKLFF
TGTGCCAGCTCACCACCGGTCAGGACCAATGAAAAACTGTTTTTT
>TRBV5-4|TRBD1|TRBJ1-1|.
CASSSPHRQGATEAFF
TGTGCCAGCAGCTCCCCACATCGACAGGGGGCTACTGAAGCTTTCTTT
>TRBV11-2|TRBD1|TRBJ1-2|.
CASSSQGGYYGYTF
TGTGCCAGCAGCTCACAGGGGGGGTACTATGGCTACACCTTC
>TRBV11-3|TRBD2|TRBJ2-3|.
CASRAGEGTDTQYF
TGTGCCAGCCGGGCGGGAGAGGGCACAGATACGCAGTATTTT
>TRBV28|TRBD2|TRBJ2-7|.
CASSSGRAAYEQYF
TGTGCCAGCAGCTCCGGGAGGGCCGCCTACGAGCAGTACTTC
>TRBV18|TRBD1|TRBJ1-2|.
CASSRDPGGIGYTF
TGTGCCAGCTCACGAGATCCAGGGGGCATTGGCTACACCTTC
>TRBV4-1|.|TRBJ2-2|.
CASSASPNTGELFF
TGCGCCAGCAGCGCAAGCCCGAACACCGGGGAGCTGTTTTTT
>TRBV5-1|.|TRBJ2-5|.
CASSLERSQETQYF
TGCGCCAGCAGCTTGGAACGCTCCCAAGAGACCCAGTACTTC
>TRBV5-4|.|TRBJ2-7|.
CASSSNPDLRAAEQYF
TGTGCCAGCAGCTCGAACCCCGACTTGAGGGCAGCCGAGCAGTACTTC
>TRBV28|TRBD1|TRBJ1-6|.
CASSVTGTVHF
TGTGCCAGCAGCGTGACCGGGACAGTCCACTTT
>TRBV15|TRBD1|TRBJ1-5|.
CATSRGQSNQPQHF
TGTGCCACCAGCAGGGGACAGTCCAATCAGCCCCAGCATTTT
>TRBV30|.|TRBJ1-5|.
CAWSVFGGGNQPQHF
TGTGCCTGGAGTGTATTTGGAGGGGGCAATCAGCCCCAGCATTTT
>TRBV28|TRBD1|TRBJ2-1|.
CAGRNRGQDEQFF
TGTGCCGGACGTAACAGGGGGCAGGATGAGCAGTTCTTC
>TRBV6-6|.|TRBJ2-1|.
CASNYGQYNEQFF
TGTGCCAGCAACTATGGACAGTACAATGAGCAGTTCTTC
>TRBV29-1|TRBD2|TRBJ2-2|.
CSVEAGLANTGELFF
TGCAGCGTTGAAGCTGGACTAGCGAACACCGGGGAGCTGTTTTTT
>TRBV27|TRBD2|TRBJ2-1|once
CASSITSGGFFGEQFF
TGTGCCAGCAGTATCACTAGCGGGGGGTTCTTTGGGGAGCAGTTCTTC
>TRBV29-1|TRBD1|TRBJ2-7|.
CSVSGTEYEQYF
TGCAGCGTTTCCGGGACAGAGTACGAGCAGTACTTC
>TRBV7-3|.|TRBJ1-5|.
CASSRTFGGPQHF
TGTGCCAGCAGCCGGACCTTCGGCGGGCCCCAGCATTTT
>TRBV6-5|.|TRBJ1-1|few
CASSRPGGRAEAFF
TGTGCCAGCAGCCGCCCGGGGGGTAGGGCTGAAGCTTTCTTT
>TRBV10-1|.|TRBJ1-1|.
CASSSSSGRQNTEAFF
TGCGCCAGCAGTAGTTCTTCGGGACGGCAGAACACTGAAGCTTTCTTT
>TRBV4-2|TRBD1|TRBJ1-2|.
CASSLLSRDRQRGYTF
TGTGCCAGCAGCCTGCTGTCCCGGGACAGGCAGAGGGGCTACACCTTC
>TRBV11-2|.|TRBJ1-2|few
CASSLEAGPYGYTF
TGTGCCAGCAGCTTAGAGGCAGGGCCCTATGGCTACACCTTC
>TRBV6-5|.|TRBJ1-4|.
CASSYGGMTNEKLFF
TGTGCCAGCAGTTACGGAGGAATGACTAATGAAAAACTGTTTTTT
>TRBV9|.|TRBJ2-7|.
CASSAGDRPYEQYF
TGTGCCAGCAGCGCGGGGGACAGACCCTACGAGCAGTACTTC
>TRBV18|.|TRBJ2-1|.
CASSPWGDEQFF
TGTGCCAGCTCACCATGGGGAGATGAGCAGTTCTTC
>TRBV28|TRBD1|TRBJ1-5|.
CASSLHAGQGSQPQHF
TGTGCCAGCAGTTTACACGCCGGACAGGGGAGTCAGCCCCAGCATTTT